These 8 T cell receptor beta chains came from one sample sequenced in a study of cytomegalovirus exposure and HLA in healthy donors. The table came from immunoSEQ multiplex PCR; TCRdb's copy has only in-frame clones and leaves some out. Of approximately 150,000 clones listed, 85% to 90% were seen once; the top ten hold about 3.1%. The sample comprised PBMCs. The receptors come from a woman aged 18-29 years in good health and CMV-seropositive.

The chain combines TRBV15 with TRBJ2-3; D gene unclear. V gave up 3 bases and J gave up 4 bases, with 17 bases separating them. CDR1 and CDR2 (germline): LNHNV, YYDKDF (reference sequence). CDR3 length: 16 amino acids. CDR3 nucleotides: TGTGCCACCAGCAGGTCCCCCCATACAGACGCAGATACGCAGTATTTT. It encodes CATSRSPHTDADTQYF.

The rearrangement links TRBV6-5 to TRBJ2-7; 11 nucleotides align to TRBD2. V lost 7 bases, J lost 3 bases, and 5 bases stayed unmatched. The CDR3 spans 14 residues. Germline-derived CDR1 and CDR2 are MNHEY and SVGAGI. The CDR3 DNA follows: TGTGCCAGCACGGGACTAGCGGAGCGCTACGAGCAGTACTTC. Translated: CASTGLAERYEQYF.

J is TRBJ1-3 and V is TRBV11-2; D might be TRBD1 (5 bases). The CDR3 has 17 amino acids. Trimming took off 0 bases at V and 4 bases at J, with 16 bases between the two ends. Germline lookup yields CDR1 SGHAT and CDR2 FQNNGV. Here the CDR3 reads CASSLDRGGKRGNTIYF. In DNA form, the CDR3 reads TGTGCCAGCAGCTTAGATCGTGGGGGGAAAAGGGGAAACACCATATATTTT.

The V gene is TRBV2, the J gene TRBJ2-2, with 10 positions matching TRBD2. The CDR3 runs to 17 residues. Germline-derived CDR1 and CDR2 are SNHLY and FYNNEI. The junction had 15 bases not matched to a gene; V was cut back by 6 bases and J by 8 bases. The DNA of the CDR3 is TGTGCCAGCAGGGGGGCCGGTCGGCTAGCGGGAGCTGGGGAGCTGTTTTTT. It translates to CASRGAGRLAGAGELFF.

The chain has TRBV4-2 and TRBJ1-5, with D possibly matching TRBD1 (5 bases). Trimming stripped 0 bases from V and 4 bases from J, with 7 bases between. Germline CDR1 is LGHNA and CDR2 is YNFKEQ. The CDR3 contains 14 residues. The CDR3 bases are TGTGCCAGCAGCCAAGACAGGGCTAATCAGCCCCAGCATTTT. Translating gives CASSQDRANQPQHF.

Written as DNA, the CDR3 is TGTGCCAGCGACATAAGGCGCAATCAGCCCCAGCATTTT. Amino acids: CASDIRRNQPQHF. The genes are TRBV11-2 and TRBJ1-5; no clear D gene. Germline CDR1 and CDR2: SGHAT and FQNNGV. The CDR3 spans 13 residues. With 8 bases removed from V and 2 bases from J, the gap between germline ends came to 10 bases.

This clone came up a few times. This sequence joins TRBV5-1 and TRBJ1-5, with 8 bases lining up with TRBD1. The trim removed 0 bases at V and 0 bases at J, leaving 2 bases unmatched. The CDR3 runs to 16 residues. Germline values: CDR1 SGHRS, CDR2 YFSETQ. This CDR3 is CASSLAGGHSNQPQHF. CDR3 DNA: TGCGCCAGCAGCTTGGCAGGGGGCCATAGCAATCAGCCCCAGCATTTT.

The chain combines TRBV2 with TRBJ2-5, with D hard to call. This CDR3 is built from 14 residues. The V and J ends lost 4 bases and 2 bases respectively, with 11 bases between them. Germline CDR1 reads SNHLY; CDR2 reads FYNNEI. The CDR3 here is CASSGAATQETQYF. The CDR3 DNA follows: TGTGCCAGCAGTGGGGCTGCAACTCAAGAGACCCAGTACTTC.